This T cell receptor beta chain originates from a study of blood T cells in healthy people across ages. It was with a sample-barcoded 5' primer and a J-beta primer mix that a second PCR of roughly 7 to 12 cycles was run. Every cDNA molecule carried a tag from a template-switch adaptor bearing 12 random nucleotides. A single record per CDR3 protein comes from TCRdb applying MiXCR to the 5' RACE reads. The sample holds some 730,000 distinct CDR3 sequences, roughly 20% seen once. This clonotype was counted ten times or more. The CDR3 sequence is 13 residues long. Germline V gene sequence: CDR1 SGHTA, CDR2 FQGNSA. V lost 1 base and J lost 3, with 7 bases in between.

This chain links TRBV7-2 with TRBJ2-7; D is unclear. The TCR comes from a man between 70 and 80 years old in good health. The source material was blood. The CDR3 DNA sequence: TGTGCCAGCAGCTTAGGTACAAACTACGAGCAGTACGTC. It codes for CASSLGTNYEQYV.